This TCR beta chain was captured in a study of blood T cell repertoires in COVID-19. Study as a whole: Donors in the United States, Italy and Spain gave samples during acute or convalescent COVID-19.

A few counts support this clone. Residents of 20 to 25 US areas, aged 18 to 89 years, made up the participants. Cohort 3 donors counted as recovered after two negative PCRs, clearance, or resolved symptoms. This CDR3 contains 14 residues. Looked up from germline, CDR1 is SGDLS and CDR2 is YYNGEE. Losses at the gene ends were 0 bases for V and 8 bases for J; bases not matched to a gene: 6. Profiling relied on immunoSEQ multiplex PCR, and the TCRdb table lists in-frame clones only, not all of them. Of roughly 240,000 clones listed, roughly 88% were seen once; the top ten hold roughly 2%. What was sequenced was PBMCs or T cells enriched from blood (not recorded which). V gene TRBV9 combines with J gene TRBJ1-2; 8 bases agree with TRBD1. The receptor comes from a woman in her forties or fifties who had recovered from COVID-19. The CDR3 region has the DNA TGTGCCAGCAGCGTAGCCAGGGGGCTTGAGGGCTACACCTTC. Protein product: CASSVARGLEGYTF.